The rows below give T cell receptor beta chains drawn from one sample of a study of monozygotic twins with inflammatory bowel disease. TCRdb derives one entry per CDR3 protein from the 5' RACE reads, leaving out DNA. In all, the sample yields under 200,000 distinct CDR3 sequences. Material for sequencing was blood. These receptors originate from a human donor with ulcerative colitis or Crohn's disease, or a healthy co-twin of an affected twin (not recorded which). The CDR3 runs from the conserved cysteine through the conserved F or W. Each record gives: V gene, clone size, J gene, CDR3 protein. A row's size may be missing; if present it is once, few, many or a size class.

TRBV20-1	-	TRBJ2-1	CSAGGWGGRNNEQFF
TRBV5-5	-	TRBJ1-1	CASSYGGENTEAFF
TRBV11-3	-	TRBJ2-5	CASSLDGLGGAETQYF
TRBV11-3	-	TRBJ2-1	CASSPGGSSYNEQFF
TRBV6-6	-	TRBJ1-6	CASSYLGQASPLHF
TRBV12-3/TRBV12-4	-	TRBJ1-2	CASSYLDGYGYTF
TRBV5-1	-	TRBJ2-5	CASSLVGSQETQYF
TRBV7-2	-	TRBJ2-7	CASSLARVGQGELPYEQYF
TRBV5-1	-	TRBJ2-5	CASSPRVTSGFQETQYF
TRBV28	-	TRBJ1-5	CASSLTFSNQPQHF
TRBV5-1	-	TRBJ2-3	CASGLAGGADTQYF
TRBV20-1	-	TRBJ1-6	CSARKAFNSPLHF
TRBV11-3	-	TRBJ2-3	CASSLDRGRDTQYF
TRBV5-6	-	TRBJ2-5	CASSYPGQGTQETQYF
TRBV7-9	-	TRBJ2-1	CASSLELAGCNEQFF
TRBV29-1	-	TRBJ2-2	CSISGRTDTGELFF
TRBV3-1	-	TRBJ2-5	CASSQAETGTTGTQYF
TRBV20-1	-	TRBJ1-2	CSAPGGVYGYTF
TRBV7-9	-	TRBJ2-7	CASSFSAVYNEQYF
TRBV6-5	-	TRBJ2-2	CASSYSMAANTGELFF
TRBV3-1	-	TRBJ1-1	CASSQDVGDTEAFF
TRBV5-1	-	TRBJ2-3	CASSLGTSGSNTDTQYF
TRBV20-1	-	TRBJ1-1	CSAADRVNTEAFF
TRBV6-1	-	TRBJ2-7	CASRRTGTDMAYEQYF
TRBV25-1	-	TRBJ2-2	CASSESQGSRTGELFF
TRBV15	-	TRBJ1-2	CATSRETGKINGYTF
TRBV20-1	medium-sized	TRBJ2-3	CSARVSGQGLQYF
TRBV20-1	-	TRBJ2-1	CSARDGRGSSNEQFF
TRBV5-6	-	TRBJ1-5	CASSLGQGARQPQQF
TRBV4-1	-	TRBJ2-2	CASSQDLSGALLDGELFF
TRBV5-6	-	TRBJ2-7	CASTWLVADSYEQYF
TRBV6-2/TRBV6-3	-	TRBJ2-7	CASSYGDTYEQYF
TRBV12-3/TRBV12-4	-	TRBJ2-7	CASSPKTGTPVDEQYF
TRBV7-2	-	TRBJ2-5	CASSLRTSAGETQYF
TRBV5-1	-	TRBJ2-7	CASSLGDRNFFEQYF
TRBV27	-	TRBJ2-1	CASSLGLAGGWGSYNEQFF
TRBV29-1	-	TRBJ2-3	CSVLGARVLRADTQYF
TRBV9	-	TRBJ2-7	CASSVASSGGYYEQYF
TRBV9	-	TRBJ1-3	CASSVSEPGNTIYF
TRBV18	-	TRBJ1-2	CASSTSPGQPYGYTF
TRBV16	-	TRBJ2-1	CASSHPGLAGVGEQFF
TRBV5-1	-	TRBJ2-5	CASFPGSTQETQYF
TRBV5-1	-	TRBJ2-1	CASSLSPYNEQFF
TRBV12-3/TRBV12-4	-	TRBJ1-4	CASSFMQGEEKLFF
TRBV6-2/TRBV6-3	-	TRBJ1-4	CASRRDTQEKLFF
TRBV27	-	TRBJ2-1	CASRSLSPSERNEQFF
TRBV2	-	TRBJ2-3	CASSENLGLAGGPDTQYF
TRBV7-2	-	TRBJ2-5	CASSKAAEETQYF
TRBV15	-	TRBJ2-3	CATSRDLGWGTDTQYF
TRBV20-1	-	TRBJ2-3	CSASSSVLGTDTQYF
TRBV20-1	-	TRBJ2-1	CSARDGGSDNEQFF
TRBV7-6	-	TRBJ2-1	CASILAVGLVDEQFF
TRBV28	-	TRBJ1-5	CASSLWRGGGSNQPQHF